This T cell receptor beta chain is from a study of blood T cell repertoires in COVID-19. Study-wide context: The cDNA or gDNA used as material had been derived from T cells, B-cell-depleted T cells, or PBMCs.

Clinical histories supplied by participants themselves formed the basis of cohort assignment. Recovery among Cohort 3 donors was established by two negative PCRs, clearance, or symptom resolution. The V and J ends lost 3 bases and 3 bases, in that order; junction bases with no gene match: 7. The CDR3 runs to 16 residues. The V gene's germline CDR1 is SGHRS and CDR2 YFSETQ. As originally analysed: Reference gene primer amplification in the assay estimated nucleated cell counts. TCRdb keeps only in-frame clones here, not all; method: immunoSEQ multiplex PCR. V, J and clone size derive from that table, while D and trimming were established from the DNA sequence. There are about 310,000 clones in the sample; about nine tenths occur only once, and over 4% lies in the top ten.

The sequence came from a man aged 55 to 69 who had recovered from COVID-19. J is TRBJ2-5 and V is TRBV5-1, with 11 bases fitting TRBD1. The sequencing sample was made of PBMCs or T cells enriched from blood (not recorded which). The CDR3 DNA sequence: TGCGCCAGCAGCTCACTGGTGGGACAGGGGGAAGAGACCCAGTACTTC. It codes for CASSSLVGQGEETQYF.